Shown below are 8 T cell receptor beta chains from a single sample sequenced in a study of neurological immune-mediated disorders. TCRdb re-called the 5' RACE reads through MiXCR, storing one row per CDR3 protein. The sample includes 80,000 or so distinct CDR3 sequences, 9.4% of them seen just once. The sample was PBMCs. These receptors were collected from a man over 45 in good health.

This clonotype was seen ten or more times. This chain connects TRBV12-3 or TRBV12-4 to TRBJ1-1, with TRBD1 matching over 7 bases. J gave up 1 base and V 5 bases, and 7 bases lay outside the gene matches. The CDR3 totals 15 residues. CDR3 loop: CASSIRGQPNTEAFF. The CDR3, as DNA: TGTGCCAGCAGTATTAGGGGACAGCCGAACACTGAAGCTTTCTTT.

This clonotype was detected many times. V and J are TRBV7-2 and TRBJ1-6, with TRBD1 matching over 7 bases. Germline CDR1 is SGHTA and CDR2 is FQGNSA. This CDR3 has 15 amino acids. Unmatched junction bases numbered 7, after V lost 5 bases and J lost 6 bases. The CDR3 sequence is CASSPPRGSNSPLHF. The CDR3 DNA reads as TGTGCCAGCAGCCCGCCCAGGGGGAGTAATTCACCCCTCCACTTT.

This clonotype was seen at least ten times. This rearrangement joins TRBV5-1 to TRBJ1-1; 7 nucleotides agree with TRBD1. The J segment lost 2 bases and the V segment lost 4 bases, leaving 8 bases of the junction unmatched. In germline, CDR1 is SGHRS, CDR2 YFSETQ. The CDR3 length is 15 residues. The CDR3 is CASSPGQLGNTEAFF. The CDR3 bases are TGCGCCAGCAGCCCGGGACAGCTAGGAAACACTGAAGCTTTCTTT. Full variable domain (rest looked up from reference TRBV5-1 and TRBJ1-1): KAGVTQTPRYLIKTRGQQVTLSCSPISGHRSVSWYQQTPGQGLQFLFEYFSETQRNKGNFPGRFSGRQFSNSRSEMNVSTLELGDSALYLCASSPGQLGNTEAFFGQGTRLTVV.

This clonotype was seen at least ten times. The chain combines TRBV7-2 with TRBJ2-1; D is perhaps TRBD2 (7 bases). Germline values: CDR1 SGHTA, CDR2 FQGNSA. Between the trimmed V and J ends, which lost 5 bases and 7 bases, there was a span of 21 bases. The CDR3 runs to 16 residues. CDR3 bases: TGTGCCAGCAGCCCCAGCAGGATAGGGGGGGGGAATGAGCAGTTCTTC. This translates into CASSPSRIGGGNEQFF.

This clonotype was recorded at least ten times. This chain uses TRBV28 with TRBJ2-5; D is uncertain. CDR1 and CDR2 from the germline V gene are MDHEN and SYDVKM. Trimming shortened V by 10 bases and J by 5 bases, and 17 bases separated the two germline ends. There are 13 residues in the CDR3. CDR3 coding DNA: TGTGCCATCAGGACCAATGCGCCGGAGACCCAGTACTTC. Protein: CAIRTNAPETQYF.

This clonotype was detected many times. Written as DNA, the CDR3 is TGTGCCAGCAGTTTCGGGCAGGGTATCGGGGAGCTGTTTTTT. Translated: CASSFGQGIGELFF. The rearrangement joins TRBV12-3 or TRBV12-4 to TRBJ2-2, with a possible D match to TRBD1 (5 bases). V was pared by 3 bases and J by 7 bases, with 12 bases between. This CDR3 has 14 amino acids.

This clonotype has a count of ten or more. A junction boundary mismatches the germline segment, possibly from a read error. V usage is TRBV7-9 and J usage is TRBJ1-1; 7 bases are shared with TRBD1. The CDR3 runs 13 residues. The germline CDR1 and CDR2 sequences are SEHNR and FQNEAQ (reference sequence). This CDR3 is CASNLQGPTEAFF. CDR3 in DNA: TGTGCCAGCAACTTACAGGGGCCAACTGAAGCTTTCTTT.

This chain uses TRBV7-2 with TRBJ1-1; 7 nucleotides match TRBD1. Germline V CDR1 and CDR2: SGHTA, FQGNSA. The CDR3 is 15 residues long. V was pared by 0 bases and J by 3 bases, with 4 bases of the junction left unmatched. CDR3 bases: TGTGCCAGCAGCTTAGCAACAGGGGAGTACACTGAAGCTTTCTTT. Translation: CASSLATGEYTEAFF.